The 30 T cell receptor beta chains below were found in one sample sequenced in a study of blood T cell dynamics during melanoma immunotherapy (TCRdb year 2020). The library came from the immunoSEQ multiplex PCR assay. In TCRdb, the immuneACCESS table is reduced to in-frame sequences with V and J assigned. These tables do not hold every clone; where another copy was compared, an unresolved V gene accounts for under half, and the others remain unexplained. Present in this sample are 15,000 or so clones, around nine tenths of which were seen just once. The ten largest account for around 0.99% of the sample. Taken with the paper, the label for time point translates to: week 3, after first cycle of checkpoint inhibitor. Source: blood, taken from a patient treated with checkpoint blockade. The receptor set was obtained from a human donor with melanoma.

The chain carries TRBV19 and TRBJ1-1; 8 nucleotides match TRBD1. There are 13 residues in the CDR3. The germline gives CDR1 LNHDA, CDR2 SQIVND (reference sequence). V was clipped by 6 bases and J by 5 bases; unmatched bases: 5. The CDR3, as DNA: TGTGCCAGTAGGTTACAGGGGGGGACTGAAGCTTTCTTT. It translates to CASRLQGGTEAFF.

The chain has TRBV4-1 and TRBJ2-7, with 8 bases that match TRBD2. With 1 base clipped from V and 2 bases from J, the junction kept 7 bases outside the gene matches. Germline values: CDR1 MGHRA, CDR2 YSYEKL. This CDR3 comprises 16 residues. This CDR3 is CASSQALAGGAYEQYF. In DNA form, the CDR3 reads TGCGCCAGCAGCCAAGCCCTAGCGGGTGGGGCCTACGAGCAGTACTTC.

V gene TRBV19 combines with J gene TRBJ2-1; 10 bases fit TRBD2. Looked up from germline, CDR1 is LNHDA and CDR2 is SQIVND (reference sequence). V gave up 2 bases and J gave up 4 bases; unmatched junction bases: 8. The CDR3 runs 17 residues. CDR3 in DNA: TGTGCCAGTAGTATAAGGGAAAAAGCGGGAGGGTACAATGAGCAGTTCTTC. Its protein product is CASSIREKAGGYNEQFF.

The chain is built from TRBV7-9 and TRBJ2-7; 7 nucleotides line up with TRBD1. Germline-derived CDR1 and CDR2 are SEHNR and FQNEAQ (reference sequence). Trimming cost V 5 bases and J 1 base; bases outside gene matches: 14. This CDR3 contains 17 residues. The CDR3 DNA follows: TGTGCCAGCAGCCAAAACAAAGGGACAGCAAATTCCTACGAGCAGTACTTC. Translated, it gives CASSQNKGTANSYEQYF.

This chain connects TRBV10-3 to TRBJ1-2; 8 bases fit TRBD1. Trimming cost V 6 bases and J 6 bases; bases outside gene matches: 6. Germline V gene sequence: CDR1 ENHRY, CDR2 SYGVKD. CDR3 length: 13 amino acids. CDR3 bases: TGTGCCATCAGCCTGACAGGGGAACATGGCTACACCTTC. This translates into CAISLTGEHGYTF.

The V call is TRBV30, the J call TRBJ2-7, with 9 bases lining up with TRBD1. V shed 1 base and J 1 base; nucleotides not matched to a gene: 5. This CDR3 has 15 residues. Germline V lookup: CDR1 GTSNPN, CDR2 SVGIG (reference sequence). The CDR3 protein is CAWSGLDRGSYEQYF. CDR3 bases: TGTGCCTGGAGTGGCCTTGACAGGGGGTCCTACGAGCAGTACTTC.

The chain has TRBV4-1 and TRBJ2-1; perhaps TRBD2 as D (6 bases). The CDR3 consists of 14 residues. The ends were cut back, 0 bases at V and 6 bases at J, with 9 bases in the middle. Germline V gene data show CDR1 as MGHRA and CDR2 as YSYEKL. The CDR3 region is CASSQDRRGNEQFF. In DNA, the CDR3 is TGCGCCAGCAGCCAAGATCGGCGGGGCAATGAGCAGTTCTTC.

The chain joins TRBV5-1 to TRBJ2-5; TRBD2 aligns across 8 bases. This CDR3 region has 17 residues. Per germline, CDR1 SGHRS and CDR2 YFSETQ. Trimming removed 4 bases from V and 4 bases from J; junction bases left unmatched: 15. Written as DNA, the CDR3 is TGCGCCAGCAGCCTAAGTGCTTCGGGGGGGATTGGAGAGACCCAGTACTTC. This codes for CASSLSASGGIGETQYF.

The chain uses TRBV2 and TRBJ2-1, with TRBD1 identical over 7 bases. The CDR3 length is 13 residues. The germline V gene has CDR1 SNHLY and CDR2 FYNNEI. Losses at the gene ends were 2 bases for V and 12 bases for J; bases not matched to a gene: 7. The CDR3, as DNA: TGTGCCAGCAGTGAAAGACAGGGAAGTCCGCAGTTCTTC. Translated, it gives CASSERQGSPQFF.

J is TRBJ2-2 and V is TRBV7-8, with D possibly matching TRBD2 (6 bases). CDR3 length: 13 amino acids. Germline-derived CDR1 and CDR2 are SGHVS and FQNEAQ. V lost 5 bases and J 7 bases, leaving 11 bases between the germline ends. In DNA, the CDR3 is TGTGCCAGCAGCCTCAGGAGGGGCGGGGAGCTGTTTTTT. Translated: CASSLRRGGELFF.

The rearrangement uses TRBV5-8 and TRBJ2-7, with D tentatively TRBD1 or TRBD2 (5 bases each). Trimming shortened V by 5 bases and J by 2 bases, and 17 bases separated the two germline ends. The CDR3 consists of 15 residues. CDR1 is SGHTS and CDR2 is YDEGEE in the germline V gene. CDR3 nucleotide sequence: TGTGCCAGCAGACCCTCCGGGACCGGCCCCTACGAGCAGTACTTC. Translation gives CASRPSGTGPYEQYF.

The chain employs TRBV7-9 and TRBJ1-2; unclear D gene. Looked up from germline, CDR1 is SEHNR and CDR2 is FQNEAQ (reference sequence). The CDR3 loop spans 13 amino acids. V lost 1 base to trimming and J lost 5 bases, with 8 bases between them. The CDR3 region has the DNA TGTGCCAGCAGCTTAGGGTTGGAGTATGGCTACACCTTC. Encoded protein: CASSLGLEYGYTF.

CDR3 in amino acids: CASSRSGTSTDTQYF. DNA for the CDR3: TGTGCCAGCAGCCGTAGCGGAACTAGCACAGATACGCAGTATTTT. The V call is TRBV7-6, the J call TRBJ2-3; D is perhaps TRBD2 (6 bases). The CDR3 extends over 15 amino acids. Trimming left V 5 bases short and J 0 bases short, with 12 bases between. Germline lookup yields CDR1 SGHVS and CDR2 FNYEAQ.

The CDR3, as DNA: TGCGCCAGCAGCCAAGATCAGGCCATCGCGAGGGGCTACACCTTC. Protein product: CASSQDQAIARGYTF. The rearrangement links TRBV4-1 to TRBJ1-2; D gene ambiguous. Germline values: CDR1 MGHRA, CDR2 YSYEKL. The CDR3 contains 15 residues. Trimming pared 0 bases from V and 8 bases from J, leaving 16 bases between.

The chain combines TRBV11-2 with TRBJ2-3; tentative D call: TRBD2 (6 bases). Trimming removed 1 base from V and 0 bases from J, with 11 bases in between. The CDR3 is 16 amino acids. The V gene's germline CDR1 is SGHAT and CDR2 FQNNGV. CDR3 amino acids: CASSLGAGGSTDTQYF. The CDR3 DNA reads TGTGCCAGCAGCTTAGGAGCGGGCGGGAGCACAGATACGCAGTATTTT. Based on the CDR3 plus reference TRBV11-2 and TRBJ2-3, the full variable domain is EAGVAQSPRYKIIEKRQSVAFWCNPISGHATLYWYQQILGQGPKLLIQFQNNGVVDDSQLPKDRFSAERLKGVDSTLKIQPAKLEDSAVYLCASSLGAGGSTDTQYFGPGTRLTVL.

This clone was detected a few times. The gene calls are TRBV14 and TRBJ1-1; D remains ambiguous. The CDR3 covers 12 residues. Germline CDR1 and CDR2: SGHDN and FVKESK. The ends were cut back, 5 bases at V and 2 bases at J, with 6 bases in the middle. CDR3 sequence: CASSLANTEAFF. The CDR3 DNA reads TGTGCCAGCAGCTTGGCAAACACTGAAGCTTTCTTT.

The chain employs TRBV14 and TRBJ1-2; D might be TRBD1 (5 bases). This CDR3 contains 19 residues. Trimming cost V 6 bases and J 8 bases, with 34 bases left between them. Germline CDR1 is SGHDN and CDR2 is FVKESK. CDR3 residues: CASSQRGLLTGTHASGYTF. CDR3 DNA sequence: TGTGCCAGCAGTCAAAGGGGCCTACTAACCGGGACGCACGCGTCGGGCTACACCTTC.

This sequence joins TRBV18 and TRBJ2-7, with D perhaps matching TRBD1 (5 bases). This CDR3 is built from 14 residues. The germline V and J ends were trimmed by 0 bases and 5 bases, with 11 bases remaining between them. Germline lookup yields CDR1 KGHSH and CDR2 LQKENI. In DNA form, the CDR3 reads TGTGCCAGCTCACCACCAGCAGGGTTCCACGAGCAGTACTTC. Residues: CASSPPAGFHEQYF.

The chain uses TRBV5-4 and TRBJ1-4; 7 nucleotides match TRBD1. V trimming: 4 bases; J trimming: 4 bases; junction bases outside the gene matches: 7. Germline V gene lookup returns CDR1 SGHNT and CDR2 YYREEE (reference sequence). The CDR3 contains 15 residues. The CDR3 DNA reads as TGTGCCAGCAGCGCTGGGACAGAGCTTAATGAAAAACTGTTTTTT. This codes for CASSAGTELNEKLFF.

The chain recombines TRBV13 with TRBJ1-2, with 7 positions matching TRBD1. Germline loops: CDR1 PRHDT, CDR2 FYEKMQ (reference sequence). The CDR3 is 15 amino acids. The V segment lost 5 bases and the J segment 6 bases; nucleotides outside the gene matches: 12. The CDR3 sequence: CASSASGGQKDGYTF. In nucleotides, the CDR3 is TGTGCCAGCAGCGCCTCAGGGGGTCAGAAAGATGGCTACACCTTC.

The V and J genes are TRBV5-6 and TRBJ1-1; D call uncertain. The CDR3 totals 14 residues. Germline CDR1 SGHDT, CDR2 YYEEEE. V was pared by 2 bases and J by 1 base, with 9 bases between. The CDR3 DNA reads as TGTGCCAGCAGCTTCGAGGGCAGGAACACTGAAGCTTTCTTT. Translated: CASSFEGRNTEAFF.

The chain joins TRBV19 to TRBJ1-5; 7 positions match TRBD1. CDR1 and CDR2 (germline): LNHDA, SQIVND (reference sequence). Trimming cost V 6 bases and J 1 base; bases outside gene matches: 3. This CDR3 is 14 amino acids long. CDR3 nucleotides: TGTGCCAGTAGCAGACAGGGAAGCAATCAGCCCCAGCATTTT. It codes for CASSRQGSNQPQHF. The full variable domain, completed using reference TRBV19 and TRBJ1-5, is DGGITQSPKYLFRKEGQNVTLSCEQNLNHDAMYWYRQDPGQGLRLIYYSQIVNDFQKGDIAEGYSVSREKKESFPLTVTSAQKNPTAFYLCASSRQGSNQPQHFGDGTRLSIL.

The V gene is TRBV29-1, the J gene TRBJ2-7, with TRBD1 as a possible D gene (6 bases). The CDR3 consists of 15 residues. Germline-derived CDR1 and CDR2 are SQVTM and ANQGSEA. The V end was cut by 7 bases, the J end by 1 base, with 20 bases between. The CDR3 region is CSAAGTQGSSYEQYF. CDR3 sequence (DNA): TGCAGCGCTGCCGGGACACAAGGGTCTTCCTACGAGCAGTACTTC.

This chain links TRBV5-1 with TRBJ1-2, with TRBD1 matching over 10 bases. V shed 4 bases, J shed 3 bases, and the junction held 6 bases outside the gene matches. The CDR3 is 15 amino acids. Per the germline V gene, CDR1 is SGHRS and CDR2 is YFSETQ. The CDR3: CASSGPGQGYYGYTF. CDR3 bases: TGCGCCAGCAGCGGGCCGGGACAGGGGTACTATGGCTACACCTTC.

The rearrangement links TRBV28 to TRBJ1-5; 7 bases are a match to TRBD1. In germline, CDR1 is MDHEN, CDR2 SYDVKM. The CDR3 loop spans 13 amino acids. Trimming at V came to 6 bases and at J to 6 bases, leaving 5 bases not matched to a gene. Written as DNA, the CDR3 is TGTGCCAGCAGGTCTACAGGGGTTCAGCCCCAGCATTTT. Its protein is CASRSTGVQPQHF. The whole variable domain, remainder taken from reference TRBV28 and TRBJ1-5, is DVKVTQSSRYLVKRTGEKVFLECVQDMDHENMFWYRQDPGLGLRLIYFSYDVKMKEKGDIPEGYSVSREKKERFSLILESASTNQTSMYLCASRSTGVQPQHFGDGTRLSIL.

This chain connects TRBV5-1 to TRBJ2-7; maybe TRBD1 (6 bases). This CDR3 comprises 12 residues. CDR1 and CDR2 (germline): SGHRS, YFSETQ. V was clipped by 4 bases and J by 5 bases, with 10 bases between them. CDR3 amino acids: CASSNRVNEQYF. CDR3 DNA sequence: TGCGCCAGCAGCAACAGGGTCAACGAGCAGTACTTC.

A word on this clone: Distinct nucleotide sequences in the sample also encode this CDR3. This rearrangement joins TRBV19 to TRBJ1-5; D call uncertain. This CDR3 contains 12 residues. The V gene's germline CDR1 is LNHDA and CDR2 SQIVND (reference sequence). With 3 bases removed from V and 0 bases from J, the gap between germline ends came to 0 bases. In DNA form, the CDR3 reads TGTGCCAGTAGTATTAGCAATCAGCCCCAGCATTTT. It specifies CASSISNQPQHF.

V and J are TRBV30 and TRBJ2-5, with 7 bases identical to TRBD2. The CDR3 length is 14 residues. Looked up from germline, CDR1 is GTSNPN and CDR2 is SVGIG (reference sequence). V lost 5 bases to trimming and J lost 2 bases; unmatched junction nucleotides: 8. This CDR3 reads CAWGRAGPQETQYF. In nucleotides, the CDR3 is TGTGCCTGGGGGAGAGCGGGACCACAAGAGACCCAGTACTTC. Full variable domain (remainder filled in from reference TRBV30 and TRBJ2-5): SQTIHQWPATLVQPVGSPLSLECTVEGTSNPNLYWYRQAAGRGLQLLFYSVGIGQISSEVPQNLSASRPQDRQFILSSKKLLLSDSGFYLCAWGRAGPQETQYFGPGTRLLVL.

The chain joins TRBV20-1 to TRBJ2-7; D is unresolved. With 4 bases removed from V and 8 bases from J, the gap between germline ends came to 9 bases. Germline lookup yields CDR1 DFQATT and CDR2 SNEGSKA (reference sequence). The CDR3 consists of 10 residues. CDR3 protein: CSAIRIQQYF. Here the CDR3 DNA reads TGCAGTGCTATCAGGATTCAGCAGTACTTC.

This clone was detected only a few times. The chain carries TRBV5-4 and TRBJ1-2, with 9 bases fitting TRBD1. This CDR3 contains 14 residues. The V and J ends lost 6 bases and 7 bases, in that order; junction bases with no gene match: 10. The germline V gene encodes CDR1 SGHNT and CDR2 YYREEE (reference sequence). The CDR3 loop is CASTRQGGDSGYTF. As DNA, the CDR3 is TGTGCCAGCACTAGACAGGGGGGGGATTCTGGCTACACCTTC.